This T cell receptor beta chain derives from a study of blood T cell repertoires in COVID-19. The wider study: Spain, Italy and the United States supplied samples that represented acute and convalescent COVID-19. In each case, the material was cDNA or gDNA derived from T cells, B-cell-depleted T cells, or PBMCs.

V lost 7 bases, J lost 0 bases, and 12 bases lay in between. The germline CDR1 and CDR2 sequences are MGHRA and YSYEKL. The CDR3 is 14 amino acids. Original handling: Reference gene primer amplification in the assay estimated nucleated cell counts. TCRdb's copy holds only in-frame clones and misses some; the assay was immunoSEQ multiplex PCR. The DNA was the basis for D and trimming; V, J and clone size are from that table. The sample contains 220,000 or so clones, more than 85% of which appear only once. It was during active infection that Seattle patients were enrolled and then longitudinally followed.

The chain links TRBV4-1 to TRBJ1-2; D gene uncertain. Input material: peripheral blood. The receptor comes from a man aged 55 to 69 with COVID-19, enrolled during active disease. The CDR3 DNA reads TGCGCCAGCACCGTAGCCCCCGCTAACTATGGCTACACCTTC. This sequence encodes CASTVAPANYGYTF.